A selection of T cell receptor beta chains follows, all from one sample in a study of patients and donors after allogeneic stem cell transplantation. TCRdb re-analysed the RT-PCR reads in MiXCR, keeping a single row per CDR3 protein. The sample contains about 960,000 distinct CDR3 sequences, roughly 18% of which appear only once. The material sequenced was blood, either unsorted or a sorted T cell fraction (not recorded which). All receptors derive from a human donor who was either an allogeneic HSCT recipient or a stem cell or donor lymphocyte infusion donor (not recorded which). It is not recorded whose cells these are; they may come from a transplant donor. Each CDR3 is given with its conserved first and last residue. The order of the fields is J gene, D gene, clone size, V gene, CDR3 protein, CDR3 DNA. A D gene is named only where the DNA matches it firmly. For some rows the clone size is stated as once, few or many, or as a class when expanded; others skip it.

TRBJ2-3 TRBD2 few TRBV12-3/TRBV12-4 CASSLAPRDGRGTDTQYF TGTGCCAGCAGTTTGGCCCCCCGGGACGGGCGGGGGACAGATACGCAGTATTTT
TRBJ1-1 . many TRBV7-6 CASSSTQNTEAFF TGTGCCAGCAGCTCCACACAGAACACTGAAGCTTTCTTT
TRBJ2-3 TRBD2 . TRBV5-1 CASSLTPSGGPADTQYF TGCGCCAGCAGCCTTACCCCTAGCGGGGGGCCAGCAGATACGCAGTATTTT
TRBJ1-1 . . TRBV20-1 CSASPRGLAFF TGCAGTGCCTCTCCCCGGGGGTTGGCTTTCTTT
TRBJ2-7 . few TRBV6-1 CACTRGLSYEQYF TGTGCCTGTACAAGGGGCCTCTCCTACGAGCAGTACTTC
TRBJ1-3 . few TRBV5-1 CASSLAGSSFGNTIYF TGCGCCAGCAGCTTGGCCGGAAGTTCGTTCGGAAACACCATATATTTT
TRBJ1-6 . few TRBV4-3 CASSPGRGRRYNSPLHF TGCGCCAGCAGCCCCGGGAGAGGGAGGAGATATAATTCACCCCTCCACTTT
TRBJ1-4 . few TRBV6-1 CASSDGGHIEKLFF TGTGCCAGCAGTGATGGCGGGCACATTGAAAAACTGTTTTTT
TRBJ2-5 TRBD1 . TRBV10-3 CAISESRRGKTGDETQYF TGTGCCATCAGTGAATCCAGACGTGGGAAGACAGGGGACGAGACCCAGTACTTC
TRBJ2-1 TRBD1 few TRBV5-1 CASSRTGQNEQFF TGCGCCAGCAGTCGGACAGGGCAAAATGAGCAGTTCTTC
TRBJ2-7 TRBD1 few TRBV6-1 CAGGQGAVYEQYF TGTGCCGGAGGACAGGGGGCGGTCTACGAGCAGTACTTC
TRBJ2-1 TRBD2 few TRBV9 CASSVGTSGSEFF TGTGCCAGCAGCGTAGGGACTAGCGGGAGTGAGTTCTTC
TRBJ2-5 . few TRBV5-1 CASSLKQGRETQYF TGCGCCAGCAGCTTGAAACAGGGGAGGGAGACCCAGTACTTC
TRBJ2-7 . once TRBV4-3 CASSQDKIYEQYF TGCGCCAGCAGCCAAGATAAGATCTACGAGCAGTACTTC
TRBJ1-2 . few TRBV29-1 CSVESGVGYGYTF TGCAGCGTTGAGAGCGGGGTCGGGTATGGCTACACCTTC
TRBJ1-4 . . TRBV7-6 CASSLNPTAQEKLFF TGTGCCAGCAGCTTAAATCCTACAGCACAAGAAAAACTGTTTTTT
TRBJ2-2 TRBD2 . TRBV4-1 CASSHRRGGSAYTGELFF TGCGCCAGCAGCCACCGCCGGGGCGGGAGTGCTTACACCGGGGAGCTGTTTTTT
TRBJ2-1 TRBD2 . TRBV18 CASSPGGDLYNEQFF TGTGCCAGCTCACCAGGGGGGGACCTCTACAATGAGCAGTTCTTC
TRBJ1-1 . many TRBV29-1 CSGGTPRATEAFF TGCAGCGGCGGGACCCCCCGGGCCACTGAAGCTTTCTTT
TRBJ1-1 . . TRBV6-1 CASTPDSMNTEAFF TGTGCCAGCACCCCAGACAGCATGAACACTGAAGCTTTCTTT
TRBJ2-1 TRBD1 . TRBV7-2 CASSLAGTVNNEQFF TGTGCCAGCAGCTTGGCCGGGACAGTGAACAATGAGCAGTTCTTC
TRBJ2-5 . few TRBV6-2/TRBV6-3 CASRIRDSAETQYF TGTGCCAGCAGAATCCGGGACTCAGCAGAGACCCAGTACTTC
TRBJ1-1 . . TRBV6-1 CASSESWGAFF TGTGCCAGCAGTGAATCGTGGGGGGCTTTCTTT
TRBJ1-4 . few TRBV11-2 CASSSTHVPAATNEKLFF TGTGCCAGCAGCTCCACCCACGTCCCAGCTGCAACTAATGAAAAACTGTTTTTT
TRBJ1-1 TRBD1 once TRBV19 CASSLTDRGGTEAFF TGTGCCAGTAGTTTAACGGACAGGGGCGGAACTGAAGCTTTCTTT
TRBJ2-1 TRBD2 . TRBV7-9 CASIEVPSGSNEQFF TGTGCCAGCATCGAAGTGCCTAGCGGATCCAATGAGCAGTTCTTC
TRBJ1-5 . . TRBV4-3 CASSQDGAADQPQHF TGCGCCAGCAGCCAAGATGGGGCAGCGGATCAGCCCCAGCATTTT
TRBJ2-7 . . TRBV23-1 CASSQEGPSPNEQYF TGCGCCAGCAGTCAAGAGGGACCGTCCCCGAACGAGCAGTACTTC
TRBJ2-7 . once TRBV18 CASSRSGTSSYEQYF TGTGCCAGCTCACGGTCCGGAACGAGCTCCTACGAGCAGTACTTC
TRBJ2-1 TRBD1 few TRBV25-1 CASSEFLGQSNNEQFF TGTGCCAGCAGTGAATTTTTGGGACAGTCTAACAATGAGCAGTTCTTC
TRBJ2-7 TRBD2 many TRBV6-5 CASSYSRGGYEQYF TGTGCCAGCAGTTACTCGCGCGGGGGCTACGAGCAGTACTTC
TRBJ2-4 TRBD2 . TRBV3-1 CASSQTSGGAAQYF TGTGCCAGCAGCCAAACTAGCGGGGGGGCCGCTCAGTACTTC
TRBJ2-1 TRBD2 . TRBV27 CASSPRRGRDYNEQFF TGTGCCAGCAGTCCCCGGCGGGGGAGGGACTACAATGAGCAGTTCTTC
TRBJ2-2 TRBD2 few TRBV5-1 CASSPGTSGSLNTGELFF TGCGCCAGCAGCCCAGGGACTAGCGGGTCTTTGAACACCGGGGAGCTGTTTTTT
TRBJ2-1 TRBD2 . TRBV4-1 CASSQVRAIAGNEQFF TGCGCCAGCAGCCAAGTCAGGGCTATAGCGGGCAATGAGCAGTTCTTC
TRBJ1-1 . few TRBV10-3 CAIRRDMGVTEAFF TGTGCCATCAGGCGGGACATGGGAGTCACTGAAGCTTTCTTT
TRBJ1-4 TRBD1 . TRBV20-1 CSARVLTGSNEKLFF TGCAGTGCTAGAGTCCTGACAGGGTCTAATGAAAAACTGTTTTTT
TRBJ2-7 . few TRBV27 CASTGGLDYEQYF TGTGCCAGCACAGGGGGACTAGACTACGAGCAGTACTTC
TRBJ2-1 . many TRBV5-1 CASGGLVNNEQFF TGCGCCAGCGGGGGGTTGGTAAACAATGAGCAGTTCTTC
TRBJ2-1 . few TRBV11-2 CASSLDGDNEQFF TGTGCCAGCAGCTTAGATGGGGACAATGAGCAGTTCTTC
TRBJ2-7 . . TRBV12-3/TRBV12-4 CASTRDRTYEQYF TGTGCCAGCACCAGGGACCGGACCTACGAGCAGTACTTC
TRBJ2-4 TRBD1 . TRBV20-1 CSATTYWTGGEANIQYF TGCAGTGCTACGACATATTGGACAGGGGGGGAGGCAAACATTCAGTACTTC
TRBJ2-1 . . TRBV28 CASRGTGPGSNEQFF TGTGCCAGCAGGGGGACCGGGCCAGGGAGCAATGAGCAGTTCTTC
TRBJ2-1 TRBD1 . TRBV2 CASSVTGGAYNEQFF TGTGCCAGCAGTGTTACAGGGGGCGCCTACAATGAGCAGTTCTTC
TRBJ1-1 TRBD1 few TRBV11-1 CASSFGEGQGTRRAFF TGTGCCAGCAGCTTTGGTGAGGGACAGGGGACCAGAAGGGCTTTCTTT
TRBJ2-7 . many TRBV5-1 CASSTGQGHEQYF TGCGCCAGCAGCACCGGACAAGGGCACGAGCAGTACTTC
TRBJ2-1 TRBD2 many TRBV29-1 CSVELAGNDEQFF TGCAGCGTTGAACTAGCGGGCAACGATGAGCAGTTCTTC